This record covers a single TCR beta chain. TCR beta cDNA was made by 5'RACE template switching with UMIs. From its re-call of the 5' RACE reads, TCRdb lists each CDR3 protein once, without DNA. The sample table includes 550,000 or so distinct CDR3 sequences. The germline V gene has CDR1 LGHDT and CDR2 YNNKEL (reference sequence). The CDR3 totals 14 residues. This entry is derived from a study of T cells expressing NK-cell markers. The TCR sequence derives from a man aged 18 to 30 in good health. The V gene is TRBV3-1, the J gene TRBJ2-2; the TCRdb D gene call, TRBD1, has no DNA to confirm it. The specimen was blood T cells: a sorted CD56 or NKG2C T cell subset, CD4+ or CD8+ T cells, or bulk PBMC T cells (not recorded which). The CDR3 loop reads CASSQDTGQGGLFF. Full variable domain (rest looked up from reference TRBV3-1 and TRBJ2-2): DTAVSQTPKYLVTQMGNDKSIKCEQNLGHDTMYWYKQDSKKFLKIMFSYNNKELIINETVPNRFSPKSPDKAHLNLHINSLELGDSAVYFCASSQDTGQGGLFFGEGSRLTVL.